The following is a T cell receptor beta chain sequence with its context. With V trimmed by 0 bases and J by 4 bases, 5 bases remained unmatched. This CDR3 has 16 amino acids. The V gene's germline CDR1 is SGHDN and CDR2 FVKESK. Produced via immunoSEQ multiplex PCR; TCRdb's table is partial and in-frame only. Among approximately 94,000 clones listed, more than 85% were seen once. The data originate from a study of siplizumab effects on memory and regulatory T cells. The chain combines TRBV14 with TRBJ2-1; 8 bases are shared with TRBD2. The TCR originated in a human donor in good health. The specimen was CD4+ T cells sorted from blood. CDR3 sequence: CASSQESGGGYNEQFF. The CDR3, as DNA: TGTGCCAGCAGCCAAGAGAGCGGGGGAGGGTACAATGAGCAGTTCTTC.